The present T cell receptor (beta chain) was sequenced within a study of cytomegalovirus exposure and HLA in healthy donors. Study results and limitations: An apparent linkage of common viral pathogens to several of the most significant clusters emerged in a later analysis.

Germline-derived CDR1 and CDR2 are SGHTA and FQGNSA. Trimming stripped 5 bases from V and 7 bases from J, with 12 bases between. The CDR3 extends over 12 amino acids. On this clone: Its matching antigen is unknown.

Primers included in the PCR were 60 Vbeta and 13 Jbeta primers. The protocol was immunoSEQ multiplex PCR, while the TCRdb copy is restricted to in-frame clones and leaves out a portion. The sample has 60,000 to 65,000 clones, 75% seen once. Sequencing input: PBMCs. The V and J genes are TRBV7-2 and TRBJ2-7, with a tentative D call TRBD2 (5 bases). This TCR derives from a woman between 40 and 50 years old in good health and CMV-seropositive. The CDR3 here is CASSPYGEEQYF. The CDR3 region has the DNA TGTGCCAGCAGCCCCTATGGGGAGGAGCAGTACTTC.